This T cell receptor (beta chain) was captured by sequencing in a study of cytomegalovirus exposure and HLA in healthy donors (dated 2017 in TCRdb). Regarding the complete study: An earlier analysis of 587 of the donors reported 250 to 300 Gb of sequence data and about 100 million unique TCR beta sequences from some 180 million T cells. To predict cytomegalovirus infection status, the study brought together high-throughput TCR immunosequencing, statistical association of individual TCRs with disease status, and machine learning. In a later analysis, previously published TCR beta repertoires from some 640 donors were re-analyzed and high-resolution HLA genotyping was added so that TCR occurrence patterns could be studied. All discovery cohort repertoires had been generated on a single sequencing platform. Roughly 5 DR-DQ haplotypes were handled as single units for association and clustering because linkage in the cohort was strong. Besides the first cohort of around 700 subjects, a separate validation cohort made up of over 100 different subjects was used. Class I and class II HLA loci were covered by the typing at four-digit resolution. The number of typed donors differed by locus: roughly 620-640 for A, B, C, DRB1 and DQB1; 522 for DQA1; around 580 for DPA1; and 450 to 480 for DPB1. The study was designed to test whether signatures of past pathogen exposure could be identified by cataloging public T cell receptors. An early release that covered roughly 600 HLA-typed donors contained approximately 300 gigabases of sequencing data and about 84 million unique TCR sequences. Donor age, sex, ethnicity and CMV serostatus were compiled alongside the repertoire data. The genetic ancestry cluster associated with self-reported Caucasian donors included around 76% of the roughly 390 genotyped donors. Using immunosequencing, the study profiled T cell repertoires from some 670 subjects and related those repertoires to cytomegalovirus serostatus. Among about 400 genotyped donors of the cohort, an average of approximately 240,000 unique TCR beta nucleotide sequences was sequenced per donor, of which about 19% were non-productive. A later genetic analysis took genome-wide SNP genotypes for about 55% of the 666 donors and used that subset as a discovery cohort. An earlier analysis of some 500 of the donors applied high-throughput TCR beta sequencing to assess whether each TCR beta V gene segment acted as functional or pseudogenic. The later analysis used no new phenotypic data to find candidate immune exposures, relying instead on TCR beta sequences and their occurrence across donors. Paper-wide results and their limitations: A further reported finding was that TCR beta sequences accurately predicted the HLA-A and HLA-B alleles for most subjects in the first cohort. In a later analysis, HLA-associated TCR beta chains were found to be more clonally expanded and to have lower generation probabilities than equally common non-associated chains. Linkage disequilibrium might explain the correlated functional status among segregating V segments, but an unknown experimental factor could not be excluded. A few of the identified cytomegalovirus-associated TCR beta chains were confirmed in vitro to be specific for cytomegalovirus antigens. Several of the top co-occurrence clusters appeared to be linked to parvovirus B19, influenza, CMV and Epstein-Barr virus, according to a later analysis. Because HLA typing was missing for some donors at each locus, association tests included only the typed subset. A later genetic analysis associated a missense DCLRE1C variant with V-gene and J-gene trimming of TCR beta chains, and an independent cohort replicated the association. Because counts were too low, seventeen rarely observed V segments, including chromosome 9 orphons, were excluded from the earlier analysis of fewer than 650 of the donors. Compared with the roughly 720-donor mean, donors in an Asian-associated ancestry cluster had fewer N-insertions in productive TCRs, according to a later genetic analysis. A cluster of highly shared sequence variants was judged likely to be a technical artifact of the sequencing pipeline. A later analysis found that most CMV-associated TCR beta chains appeared HLA-restricted, with HLA associations seemingly driven largely by CMV exposure. In both the original and validation cohorts, the classifier was reported to diagnose cytomegalovirus status with high specificity and sensitivity. The only immune exposure information available for the cohort was CMV serostatus. An earlier analysis of 587 of the donors showed that most TCR beta V segments appeared in productive rearrangements either about 87% or about 30% of the time, which broadly matched IMGT annotations. Only TCR beta chains were sequenced in this cohort, and the absence of alpha or paired-chain data limited detectable features. In a later analysis, the rate of TCR association differed among HLA loci, with DRB1 alleles having the most associated TCRs and HLA-C alleles having the fewest. The study gave a list of 150 to 200 TCR beta chains associated with cytomegalovirus. Strong co-occurrence of HLA alleles, especially DR and DQ, made assigning TCR associations to individual alleles difficult. Presence/absence analyses assumed roughly uniform sequencing depth across donors, an assumption that may not hold. Most TCR sequences were seen in very few donors, while some public TCRs were found in many individuals. Specific HLA alleles were associated with 15,000 to 20,000 TCR beta sequences at a false discovery rate of 0.05 in a later analysis. The authors suggested that the approach could potentially be generalized to other disease states and immunological phenotypes.

Receptor libraries were prepared by the immunoSEQ multiplex PCR assay. The multiplex PCR relied on a mix of 60 forward primers for TCR Vbeta segments and 13 reverse primers for TCR Jbeta segments. The CDR3 region of rearranged TCR beta genes was amplified from genomic DNA with a multiplex PCR assay. Amplified TCR beta libraries were sequenced as 87-base-pair reads on the Illumina HiSeq System. The original methods were these. In a later analysis, about 80 million unique TCR beta chains were counted across the 500 to 700 repertoires, and some 10 million of these chains were shared by at least two donors. To remove PCR and sequencing errors, raw reads were error-corrected and collapsed into unique sequences using a nearest-neighbor algorithm that merged closely related sequences. Alignment of CDR3 sequences to IMGT reference sequences was used to assign V, D and J gene segments. For a sequence to be retained, a match of at least six nucleotides to both a V gene segment and a J gene segment was required. A rearrangement counted as productive if the CDR3 had no stop codons and remained in frame with V and J, and every other rearrangement counted as non-productive. CDR3 was defined according to IMGT convention as the region running from the second conserved V-encoded cysteine to the conserved J-encoded phenylalanine. Sequences without an unambiguous match to a single V gene segment were excluded from the earlier analysis of a few hundred of the donors. An earlier analysis of 550 to 650 of the donors classified V segments as functional when productive rearrangements were above 56.7% and as segregating when the standard deviation between donors was above 5%. A statistical classification framework was developed to diagnose cytomegalovirus status using the catalog of TCR beta chain sequences. In a later analysis, V and J genes were assigned by comparing TCR nucleotide sequences against IMGT/GENE-DB human TR gene sequences. A later analysis assigned CDR3 sequences and most-parsimonious VDJ recombination scenarios with the TCRdist pipeline. In a later analysis, every TCR beta chain was defined by the combination of its CDR3 amino acid sequence and its V-gene family, and reads without a unique V-gene family were dropped. To address suspected cross-contamination and a sequencing artifact, a later analysis removed 592 highly shared, low-generation-probability nucleotide sequences. For each public chain, a later analysis derived a clonal expansion index from normalized ranks of inferred template counts within each repertoire. In a later analysis, generation probabilities were computed with a VDJ recombination model fitted to out-of-frame rearrangements, and the resulting probabilities were checked against IGoR. In a later analysis, TCR-TCR, TCR-HLA and TCR-CMV co-occurrence was scored with hypergeometric tests, and a repertoire-size bias correction was applied to TCR pairs. A later analysis estimated false discovery rates by permuting HLA or CMV assignments 20 times. In a later analysis, co-occurring TCRs were grouped using DBSCAN, and TCRdist sequence similarity was added for clustering within HLA-allele-positive subsets. Repertoires with fewer than 30,000 or more than 120,000 public chains were left out of co-occurrence clustering, as were five repertoires with anomalous nucleotide sharing. TCRdb stores this immuneACCESS table with in-frame sequences only. Part of the clones is absent; in the studies checked, under half of the shortfall reflects unresolved V genes, and no reason is known for the rest. From that table come the V and J calls and clone size; the DNA was used to work out D and trimming. The sample includes some 170,000 clones, with 70% to 85% observed a single time. The ten most abundant clones make up 1.5% to 2% of the sample.

The cohort consisted of 670 or so healthy bone marrow donors. At the time of sampling, all cohort members were nominally healthy, though unrecorded immune exposures were likely present. The donor tested CMV seronegative, placing the donor among the approximately 360 seronegative members of the cohort. Each donor provided a peripheral blood sample, and peripheral blood mononuclear cells were used for TCR beta sequencing. The Qiagen DNeasy Blood Extraction Kit was used to extract genomic DNA from the blood cell samples. With regard to this clone: It has no known antigen specificity. The record has no base qualities; no much larger clone is one base away.

Material for sequencing was PBMCs. The origin of this receptor is a woman younger than 45 in good health and CMV-seronegative.

The CDR3 is CASSYSRANTEAFF. The nucleotide sequence is given as TGTGCCAGCAGTTACTCGAGGGCGAACACTGAAGCTTTCTTT. This chain joins TRBV6-5 to TRBJ1-1, with no reliable assignment of the D segment. V is shortened by 0 bases, J by 1 base, and the region joining them spans 6 bases. Taken from cysteine to phenylalanine, the CDR3 has 14 residues. Here the CDR3 DNA is all that survives: 42 bases in frame from base 1. CDR1 and CDR2, per the germline V gene, are MNHEY and SVGAGI.